This TCR beta chain was sequenced for a study of blood T cells in healthy people across ages. Points on this clonotype: Its specificity is unknown.

Whole-study results and caveats: More naive CD4+ cells and higher diversity were found in long-lived than in aged donors.

The second PCR ran about 7 to 12 cycles with a sample-barcoded 5' primer and J-beta primers. Using its own MiXCR run on the 5' RACE reads, TCRdb lists one record per CDR3 protein. The sample contains roughly 1.9 million distinct CDR3 sequences, 35% to 50% of which appear only once. Germline lookup yields CDR1 MDHEN and CDR2 SYDVKM. There are 14 residues in the CDR3. V gave up 5 bases and J gave up 7 bases; unmatched junction bases: 7. The sequence was obtained from a human donor in good health. The sequenced material came from blood. The rearrangement links TRBV28 to TRBJ1-2; 10 nucleotides match TRBD1. In DNA form, the CDR3 reads TGTGCCAGCAGTCGACAGGGGGCGTTTCTTGGCTACACCTTC. It yields the protein CASSRQGAFLGYTF.